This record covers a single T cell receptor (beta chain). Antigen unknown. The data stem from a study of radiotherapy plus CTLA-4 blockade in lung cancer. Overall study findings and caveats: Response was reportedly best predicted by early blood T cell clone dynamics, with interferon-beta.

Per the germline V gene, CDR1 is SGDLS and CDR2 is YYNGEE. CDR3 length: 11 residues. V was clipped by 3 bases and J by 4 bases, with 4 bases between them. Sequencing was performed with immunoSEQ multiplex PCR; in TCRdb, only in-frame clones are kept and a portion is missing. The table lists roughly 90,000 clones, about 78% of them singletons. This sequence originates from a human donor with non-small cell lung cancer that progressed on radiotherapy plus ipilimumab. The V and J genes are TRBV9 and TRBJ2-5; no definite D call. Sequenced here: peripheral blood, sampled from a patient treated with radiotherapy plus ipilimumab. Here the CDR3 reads CASSAGETQYF. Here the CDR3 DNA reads TGTGCCAGCAGCGCTGGAGAGACCCAGTACTTC.